The entry below describes one TCR beta chain. Assay: immunoSEQ multiplex PCR; the TCRdb copy retains only in-frame clones and omits some. The sample holds roughly 170,000 clones, about nine tenths seen once. These data are taken from a study of radiation and T cells in renal cell carcinoma. Described time point: blood 4 weeks post-SBRT, at nephrectomy. Stated treatment: 15 Gy SBRT to primary tumor, nephrectomy 4 weeks later. Nephrectomy followed 15 Gy stereotactic body radiation by 4 weeks. The CDR3 is made up of 15 amino acids. The V gene's germline CDR1 is SNHLY and CDR2 FYNNEI. Trimming cost V 4 bases and J 7 bases; bases outside gene matches: 3.

The chain carries TRBV2 and TRBJ2-2, with 13 bases lining up with TRBD2. The source was blood, collected from a patient whose treatment included radiotherapy and nephrectomy. The TCR originated in a woman between 45 and 60 years old with renal cell carcinoma. The CDR3 DNA reads as TGTGCCAGCAGTGGACTAGCGGGGGGAGTCGGGGAGCTGTTTTTT. Amino acid sequence: CASSGLAGGVGELFF.